What follows describes a single T cell receptor (beta chain). Its antigen remains unidentified. PCR used 60 Vbeta primers and 13 Jbeta primers. Some clones are missing from TCRdb's copy, which holds only in-frame ones; the method was immunoSEQ multiplex PCR. In the table there are 120,000 to 150,000 clones, approximately 80% of which are singletons. This sample stems from a study of cytomegalovirus exposure and HLA in healthy donors. General study points: Excluded were some V segments that proved indistinguishable, including TRBV6-2 and TRBV6-3. More clonal expansion characterized HLA-associated TCR beta chains than equally common others in a later analysis. Several of the most significant clusters appeared, in a later analysis, to be linked to common viral pathogens.

Looked up from germline, CDR1 is MGHRA and CDR2 is YSYEKL. V shed 0 bases and J 3 bases; nucleotides not matched to a gene: 7. CDR3 size: 16 residues. This receptor was taken from a boy aged 2 to 10 in good health and CMV-seronegative. The source material was PBMCs. This rearrangement joins TRBV4-1 to TRBJ1-2; 7 nucleotides align to TRBD1. CDR3 nucleotides: TGCGCCAGCAGCCAAGAAGAGACAGGGTTATACTATGGCTACACCTTC. This translates into CASSQEETGLYYGYTF.